This T cell receptor (beta chain) was recorded in a study of T cells in Graves' hyperthyroidism and ophthalmopathy. RNA transcripts served as the template for amplifying TCR beta CDR3 regions. Researchers ran a first-round RT-PCR on the TCR CDR3 using the HTBI primer set. TCRdb reanalysed the multiplex PCR reads using MiXCR and keeps one entry per CDR3 protein. The table includes hundreds of thousands of distinct CDR3 sequences, around 21% detected once. The CDR3 has 14 residues. The V gene's germline CDR1 is MNHEY and CDR2 SMNVEV (reference sequence). V shed 2 bases and J 7 bases; nucleotides not matched to a gene: 5. Those patients with uncontrolled infection, other autoimmune disease, pregnancy or lactation were excluded. The study based diagnoses on clinical symptoms, serum thyroxine and TRAb, thyroid ultrasound and orbital computed tomography. This clonotype was observed a handful of times.

Sequences were obtained from blood. This chain uses TRBV27 with TRBJ1-2; 9 bases line up with TRBD1. The sequence was collected from a young man with Graves' ophthalmopathy. CDR3 region: CASSLEGTGSGYTF. The CDR3 nucleotides read TGTGCCAGCAGTTTAGAGGGGACAGGGAGTGGCTACACCTTC.